This TCR beta chain stems from a study of technical replicates of blood from four donors. Losses at the gene ends were 2 bases for V and 9 bases for J; bases not matched to a gene: 13. The V gene's germline CDR1 is SGHDN and CDR2 FVKESK. There are 16 residues in the CDR3. The protocol was immunoSEQ multiplex PCR, while the TCRdb copy is restricted to in-frame clones and leaves out a portion. The repertoire has 80,000 to 95,000 clones, over 85% of them found once; the top ten carry around 0.25%. The specimen was T cells isolated from PBMCs. This sequence joins TRBV14 and TRBJ2-1, with 7 positions matching TRBD1. The sequence derives from a human donor in good health. DNA for the CDR3: TGTGCCAGCAGCCAACCTACAGGGGAAAGGAGAGGTGAGCAGTTCTTC. Translation gives CASSQPTGERRGEQFF.